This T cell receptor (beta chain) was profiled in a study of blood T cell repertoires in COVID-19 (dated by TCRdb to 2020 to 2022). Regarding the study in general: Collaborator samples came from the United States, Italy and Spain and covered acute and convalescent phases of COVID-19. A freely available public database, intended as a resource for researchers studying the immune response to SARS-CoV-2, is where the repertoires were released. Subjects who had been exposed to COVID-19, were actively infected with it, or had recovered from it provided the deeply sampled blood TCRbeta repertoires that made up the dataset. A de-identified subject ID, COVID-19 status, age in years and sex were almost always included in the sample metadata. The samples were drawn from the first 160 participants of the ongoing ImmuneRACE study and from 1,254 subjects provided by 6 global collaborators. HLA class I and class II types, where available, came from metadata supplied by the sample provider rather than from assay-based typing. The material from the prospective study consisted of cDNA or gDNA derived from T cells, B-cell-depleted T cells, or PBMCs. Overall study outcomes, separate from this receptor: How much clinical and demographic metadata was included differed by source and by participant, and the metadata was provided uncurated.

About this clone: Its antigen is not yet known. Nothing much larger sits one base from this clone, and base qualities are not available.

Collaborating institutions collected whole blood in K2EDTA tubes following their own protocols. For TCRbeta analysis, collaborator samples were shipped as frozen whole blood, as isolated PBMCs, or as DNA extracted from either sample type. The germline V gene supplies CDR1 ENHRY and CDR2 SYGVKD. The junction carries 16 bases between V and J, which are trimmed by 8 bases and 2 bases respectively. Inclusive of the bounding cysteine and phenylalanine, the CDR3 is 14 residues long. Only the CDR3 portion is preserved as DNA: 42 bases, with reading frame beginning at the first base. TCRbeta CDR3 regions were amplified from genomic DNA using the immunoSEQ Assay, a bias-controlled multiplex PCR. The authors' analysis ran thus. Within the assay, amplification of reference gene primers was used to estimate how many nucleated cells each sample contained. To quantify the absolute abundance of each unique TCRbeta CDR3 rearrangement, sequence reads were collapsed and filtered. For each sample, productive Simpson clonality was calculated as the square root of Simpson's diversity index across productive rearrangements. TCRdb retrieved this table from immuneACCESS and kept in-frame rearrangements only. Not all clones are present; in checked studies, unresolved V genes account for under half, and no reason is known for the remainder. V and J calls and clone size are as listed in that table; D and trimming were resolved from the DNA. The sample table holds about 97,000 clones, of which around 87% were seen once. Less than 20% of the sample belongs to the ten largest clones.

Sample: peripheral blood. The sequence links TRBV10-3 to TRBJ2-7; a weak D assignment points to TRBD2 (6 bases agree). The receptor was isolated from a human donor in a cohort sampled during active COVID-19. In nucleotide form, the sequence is TGTGCCATCGGGGGACTTCCCTCCCCCTACGAGCAGTACTTC. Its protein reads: CAIGGLPSPYEQYF.